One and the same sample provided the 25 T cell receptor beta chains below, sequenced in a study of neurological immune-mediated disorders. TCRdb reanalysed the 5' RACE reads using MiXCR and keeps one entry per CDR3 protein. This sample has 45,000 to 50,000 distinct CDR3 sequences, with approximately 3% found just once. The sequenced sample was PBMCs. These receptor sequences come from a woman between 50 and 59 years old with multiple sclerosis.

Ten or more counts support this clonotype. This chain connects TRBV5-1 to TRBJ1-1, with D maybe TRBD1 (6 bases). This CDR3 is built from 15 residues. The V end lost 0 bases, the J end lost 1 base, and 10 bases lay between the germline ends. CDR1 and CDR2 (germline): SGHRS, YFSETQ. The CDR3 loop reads CASSLDGQKNTEAFF. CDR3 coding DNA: TGCGCCAGCAGCTTGGATGGACAGAAGAACACTGAAGCTTTCTTT.

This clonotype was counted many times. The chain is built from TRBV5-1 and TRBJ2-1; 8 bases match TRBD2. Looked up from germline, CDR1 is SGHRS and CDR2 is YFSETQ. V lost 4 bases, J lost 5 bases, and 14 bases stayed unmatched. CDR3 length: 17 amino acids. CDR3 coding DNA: TGCGCCAGCAGCCCGGGACTAGGCCTTTCGCGGGACAATGAGCAGTTCTTC. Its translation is CASSPGLGLSRDNEQFF.

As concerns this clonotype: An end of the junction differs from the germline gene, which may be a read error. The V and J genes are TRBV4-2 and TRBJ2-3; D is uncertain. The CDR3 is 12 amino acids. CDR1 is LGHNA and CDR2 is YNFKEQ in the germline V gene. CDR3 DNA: TGTGACAGCAGCACCAACACAGATACGCAGTATTTT. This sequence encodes CDSSTNTDTQYF.

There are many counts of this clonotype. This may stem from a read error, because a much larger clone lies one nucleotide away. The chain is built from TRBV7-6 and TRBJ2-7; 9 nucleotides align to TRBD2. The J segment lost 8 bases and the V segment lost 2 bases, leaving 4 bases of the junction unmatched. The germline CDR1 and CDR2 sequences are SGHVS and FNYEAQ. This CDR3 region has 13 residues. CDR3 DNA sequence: TGTGCCAGCAGCTTACCGGGACTAGCAAAGCAGTACTTC. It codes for CASSLPGLAKQYF.

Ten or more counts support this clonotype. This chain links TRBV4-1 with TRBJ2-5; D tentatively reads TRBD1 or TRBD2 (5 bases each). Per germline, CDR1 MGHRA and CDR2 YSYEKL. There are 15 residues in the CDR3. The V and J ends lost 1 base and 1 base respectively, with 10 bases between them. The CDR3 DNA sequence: TGCGCCAGCAGCCAAGCGGGACGGACCCAAGAGACCCAGTACTTC. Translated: CASSQAGRTQETQYF.

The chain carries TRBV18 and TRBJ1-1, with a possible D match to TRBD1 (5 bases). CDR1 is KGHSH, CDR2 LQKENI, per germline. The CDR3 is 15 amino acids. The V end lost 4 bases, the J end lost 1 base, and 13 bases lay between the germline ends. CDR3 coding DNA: TGTGCCAGCTCACAACCAAGGGGCGCGAACACTGAAGCTTTCTTT. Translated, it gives CASSQPRGANTEAFF.

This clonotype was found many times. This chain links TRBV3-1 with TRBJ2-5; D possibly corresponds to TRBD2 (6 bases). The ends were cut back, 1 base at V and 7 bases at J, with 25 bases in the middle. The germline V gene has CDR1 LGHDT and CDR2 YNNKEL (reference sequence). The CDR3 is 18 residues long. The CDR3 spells CASSQGYGGARAFATQYF. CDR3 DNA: TGTGCCAGCAGCCAAGGATACGGCGGGGCGCGGGCATTCGCGACCCAGTACTTC.

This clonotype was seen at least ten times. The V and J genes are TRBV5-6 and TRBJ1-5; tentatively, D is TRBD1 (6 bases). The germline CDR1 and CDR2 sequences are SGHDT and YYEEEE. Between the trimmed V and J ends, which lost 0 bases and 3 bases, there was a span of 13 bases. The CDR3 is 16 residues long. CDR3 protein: CASSLAFDRSNQPQHF. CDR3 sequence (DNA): TGTGCCAGCAGCTTGGCTTTCGACAGGTCCAATCAGCCCCAGCATTTT.

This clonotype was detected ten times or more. CDR3 loop: CASSPLGRWGEQYF. Written as DNA, the CDR3 is TGTGCCAGCAGCCCACTGGGAAGGTGGGGCGAGCAGTACTTC. V gene TRBV7-6 combines with J gene TRBJ2-7; no definite D call. The CDR3 is 14 amino acids. Trimming took 5 bases from V and 6 from J, leaving 17 bases between them. The germline V gene has CDR1 SGHVS and CDR2 FNYEAQ.

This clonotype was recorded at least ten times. Here the CDR3 DNA reads TGCGCCAGCAGCCAGGGACTAGCGGGAGGACCTGAAGCGCAGTTCTTC. Translated, it gives CASSQGLAGGPEAQFF. The rearrangement uses TRBV5-1 and TRBJ2-1, with 15 bases lining up with TRBD2. Trimming at V came to 4 bases and at J to 12 bases, leaving 11 bases not matched to a gene. The germline CDR1 and CDR2 sequences are SGHRS and YFSETQ. There are 16 residues in the CDR3. Drawing the rest from reference TRBV5-1 and TRBJ2-1, the complete variable domain is KAGVTQTPRYLIKTRGQQVTLSCSPISGHRSVSWYQQTPGQGLQFLFEYFSETQRNKGNFPGRFSGRQFSNSRSEMNVSTLELGDSALYLCASSQGLAGGPEAQFFGPGTRLTVL.

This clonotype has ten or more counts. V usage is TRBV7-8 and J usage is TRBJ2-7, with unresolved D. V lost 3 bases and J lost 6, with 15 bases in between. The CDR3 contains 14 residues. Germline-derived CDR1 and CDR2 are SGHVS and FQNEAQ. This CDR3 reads CASSLAGGASEQYF. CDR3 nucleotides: TGTGCCAGCAGCTTGGCCGGTGGTGCATCCGAGCAGTACTTC.

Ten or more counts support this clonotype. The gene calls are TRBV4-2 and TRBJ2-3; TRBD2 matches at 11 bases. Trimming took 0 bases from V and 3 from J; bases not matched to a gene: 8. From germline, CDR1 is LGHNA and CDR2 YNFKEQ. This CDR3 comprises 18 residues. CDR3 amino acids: CASSQDITWTSGTDTQYF. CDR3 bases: TGTGCCAGCAGCCAAGATATCACTTGGACTAGCGGGACAGATACGCAGTATTTT.

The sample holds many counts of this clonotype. The CDR3 sequence: CSARPEPFSTDTQYF. The CDR3, as DNA: TGCAGTGCTAGACCTGAACCGTTTAGCACAGATACGCAGTATTTT. The chain joins TRBV20-1 to TRBJ2-3, with D uncertain. V was shortened by 2 bases and J by 0 bases, with 12 bases between the two germline ends. Germline V gene sequence: CDR1 DFQATT, CDR2 SNEGSKA (reference sequence). The CDR3 length is 15 residues.

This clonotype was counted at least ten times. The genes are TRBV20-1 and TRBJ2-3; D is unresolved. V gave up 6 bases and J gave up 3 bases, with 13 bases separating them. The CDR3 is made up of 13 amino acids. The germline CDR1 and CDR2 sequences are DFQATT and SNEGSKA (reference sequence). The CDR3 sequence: CSAETLTTDTQYF. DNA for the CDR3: TGCAGTGCGGAAACCCTAACTACAGATACGCAGTATTTT.

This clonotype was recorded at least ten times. Here the CDR3 DNA reads TGTGCCAGCTCCGGACAGTCGAACACTGAAGCTTTCTTT. The encoded protein is CASSGQSNTEAFF. V and J are TRBV18 and TRBJ1-1; a possible D gene is TRBD1 (6 bases). The CDR3 runs 13 residues. The ends were cut back, 6 bases at V and 1 base at J, with 9 bases in the middle. Germline V gives CDR1 KGHSH, CDR2 LQKENI.

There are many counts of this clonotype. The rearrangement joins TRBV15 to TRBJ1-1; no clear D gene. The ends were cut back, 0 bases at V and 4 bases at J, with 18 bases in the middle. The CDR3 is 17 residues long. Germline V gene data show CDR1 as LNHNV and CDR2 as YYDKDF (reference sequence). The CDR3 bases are TGTGCCACCAGCAGAGATAGAGGCCGGAGGTGGGTCACTGAAGCTTTCTTT. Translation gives CATSRDRGRRWVTEAFF.

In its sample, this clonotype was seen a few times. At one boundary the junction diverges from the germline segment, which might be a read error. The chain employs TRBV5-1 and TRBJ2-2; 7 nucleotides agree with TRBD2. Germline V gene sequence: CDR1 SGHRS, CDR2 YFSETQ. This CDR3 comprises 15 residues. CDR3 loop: CASSRPGGGIGALFF. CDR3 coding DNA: TGCGCCAGCAGCAGGCCGGGAGGTGGGATCGGGGCGCTGTTTTTT.

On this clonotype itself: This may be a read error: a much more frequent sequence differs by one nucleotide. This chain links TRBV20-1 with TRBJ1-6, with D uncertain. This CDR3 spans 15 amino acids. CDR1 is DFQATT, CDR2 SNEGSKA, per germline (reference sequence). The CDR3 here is CSARDSSEGNSHLHF. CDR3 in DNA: TGCAGTGCTAGAGATAGCAGCGAGGGTAATTCACACCTCCACTTT.

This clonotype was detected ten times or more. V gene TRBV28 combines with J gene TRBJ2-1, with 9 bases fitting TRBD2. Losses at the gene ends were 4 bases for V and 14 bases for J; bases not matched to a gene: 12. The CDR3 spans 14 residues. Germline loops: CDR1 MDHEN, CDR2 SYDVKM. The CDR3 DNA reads TGTGCCAGCAGTTCCCCCCGTAGCGGGGGAGCTAAGTTCTTC. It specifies CASSSPRSGGAKFF.

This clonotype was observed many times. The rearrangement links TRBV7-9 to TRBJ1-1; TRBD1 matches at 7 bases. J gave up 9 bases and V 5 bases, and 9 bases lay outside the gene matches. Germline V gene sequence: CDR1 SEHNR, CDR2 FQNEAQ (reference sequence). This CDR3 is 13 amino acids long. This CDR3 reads CASSPGGTPKAFF. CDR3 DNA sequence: TGTGCCAGCAGCCCAGGGGGGACGCCGAAAGCTTTCTTT. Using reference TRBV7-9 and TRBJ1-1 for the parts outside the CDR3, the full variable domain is DTGVSQNPRHKITKRGQNVTFRCDPISEHNRLYWYRQTLGQGPEFLTYFQNEAQLEKSRLLSDRFSAERPKGSFSTLEIQRTEQGDSAMYLCASSPGGTPKAFFGQGTRLTVV.

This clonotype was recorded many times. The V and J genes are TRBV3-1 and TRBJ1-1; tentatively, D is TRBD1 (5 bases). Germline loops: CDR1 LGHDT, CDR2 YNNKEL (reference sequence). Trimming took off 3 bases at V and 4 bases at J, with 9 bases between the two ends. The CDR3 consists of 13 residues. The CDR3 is CASSHGGFTEAFF. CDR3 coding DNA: TGTGCCAGCAGCCACGGGGGATTCACTGAAGCTTTCTTT.

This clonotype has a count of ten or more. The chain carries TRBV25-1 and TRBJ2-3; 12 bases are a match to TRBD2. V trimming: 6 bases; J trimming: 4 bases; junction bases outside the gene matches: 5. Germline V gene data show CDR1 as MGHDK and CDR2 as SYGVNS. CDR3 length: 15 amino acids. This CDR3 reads CASRGTSGRADTQYF. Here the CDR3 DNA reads TGTGCCAGCAGGGGGACTAGCGGGCGCGCAGATACGCAGTATTTT.

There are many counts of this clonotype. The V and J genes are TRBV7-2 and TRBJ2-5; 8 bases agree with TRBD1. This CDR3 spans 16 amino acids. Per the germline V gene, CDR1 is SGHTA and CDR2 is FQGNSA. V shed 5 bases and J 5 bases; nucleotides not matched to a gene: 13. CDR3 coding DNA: TGTGCCAGCAGCCCCCGCGCGGACAGGGTGGGGGAGACCCAGTACTTC. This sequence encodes CASSPRADRVGETQYF.

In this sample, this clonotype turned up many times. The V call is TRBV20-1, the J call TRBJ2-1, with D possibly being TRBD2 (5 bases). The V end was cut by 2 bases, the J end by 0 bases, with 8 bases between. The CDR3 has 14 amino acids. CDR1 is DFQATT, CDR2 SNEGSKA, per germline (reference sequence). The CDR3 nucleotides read TGCAGTGCTAGACGAGCGGTCTCCTACAATGAGCAGTTCTTC. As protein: CSARRAVSYNEQFF.

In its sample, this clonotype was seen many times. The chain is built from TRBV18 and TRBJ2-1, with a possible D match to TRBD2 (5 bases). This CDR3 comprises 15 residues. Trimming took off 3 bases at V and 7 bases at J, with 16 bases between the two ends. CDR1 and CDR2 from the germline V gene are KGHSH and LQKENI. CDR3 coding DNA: TGTGCCAGCTCACCCGCGGTTAGCGCAGAAAATGAGCAGTTCTTC. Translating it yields CASSPAVSAENEQFF. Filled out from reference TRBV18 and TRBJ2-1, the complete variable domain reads NAGVMQNPRHLVRRRGQEARLRCSPMKGHSHVYWYRQLPEEGLKFMVYLQKENIIDESGMPKERFSAEFPKEGPSILRIQQVVRGDSAAYFCASSPAVSAENEQFFGPGTRLTVL.